One T cell receptor (beta chain) is described in this entry. There is no known antigen for this receptor. No base quality values were provided; no much bigger clone lies one nucleotide off. The immunoSEQ Assay was the method used to sequence TCRbeta CDR3 regions. After extraction, genomic DNA underwent amplification by bias-controlled multiplex PCR, followed by high-throughput sequencing. In the source study's methods: Collapsing and filtering of sequences were performed to quantify the absolute abundance of each unique TCRbeta CDR3 region. T cell fraction was estimated by normalizing TCRbeta template counts to usable DNA, which was measured by amplifying reference genes present in all nucleated cells. Repertoire TCRs were annotated as SARS-CoV-2-specific when V gene, CDR3 amino acid sequence and J gene were exactly matched to a known reactive TCR set. MIRA supplied the reference SARS-CoV-2 TCR set, which was filtered for enrichment in COVID-19-positive ImmuneCODE repertoires so that public or cross-reactive TCRs were removed. Using the MIRA antigens, annotated TCRs were further analysed by specific ORF or by position within an ORF. Breadth was defined as annotated unique rearrangements over total unique productive rearrangements; depth was the summed frequency of those rearrangements. Two-sided Wilcoxon rank-sum tests were applied when comparing TCR breadth between groups. Not all clones reach the TCRdb copy of this immuneACCESS table, which keeps in-frame sequences only. Checked studies attribute under half of the gap to unresolved V genes and leave the rest unexplained. V and J calls and clone size are as listed in that table; D and trimming were resolved from the DNA. For this sample the table gives fewer than 500,000 clones, of which more than 80% were detected only once. Clones ranked in the top ten supply 12% of the sample.

This sample was taken from a study of Ad26.COV2.S vaccination and SARS-CoV-2 variants (dated by TCRdb to the early 2020s). Looking at the study overall: Vaccine-arm donors were drawn from COV1001, a multicentre, randomized, double-blind, placebo-controlled phase I-IIa trial of Ad26.COV2.S in healthy adults. Trial participants were randomized into five groups of five: low-dose or high-dose Ad26.COV2.S given once or twice, or placebo on both occasions. Investigators remained blinded to trial group allocation during experiments and outcome assessment. TCRbeta repertoire sequencing served as the tool for gauging how specific and how broad the SARS-CoV-2-reactive T cell receptors were following Ad26.COV2.S vaccination. A total of 32 samples were included in the TCR-sequenced set, comprising around 19 Ad26.COV2.S vaccine recipients, 5 placebo recipients and 8 SARS-CoV-2 convalescent individuals. Ad26.COV2.S was administered intramuscularly at 5 x 10^10 or 1 x 10^11 viral particles, either as a single shot or as two shots given 56 days apart. What the authors observed across the whole study: Substantial breadth of spike-specific CD8+ and CD4+ T cell responses was reported after vaccination. The study was not powered for comparison of responses between vaccine doses or regimens. Vaccine and placebo recipients had comparable non-spike TCR breadth, which fits with the vaccine containing only spike. The authors noted that total T cell responses may have been underestimated by the TCR breadth and depth analyses. Ad26.COV2.S recipients had higher spike-specific TCR breadth than placebo recipients (P = 0.0014).

In the paper's terms, the treatment or condition label means: some 19 received Ad26.COV2.S at low or high dose, single or two shots; about 5 received placebo; per-sample allocation not given. For vaccine and placebo recipients, the sequenced repertoires came from samples collected on day 63 after the first injection. Cohort 1b enrolled 25 to 30 adults aged 18-55 years at a single site in Boston, USA, between 29 July and 7 August 2020. Ad26.COV2.S was a replication-incompetent adenovirus type 26 vector expressing a prefusion-stabilized SARS-CoV-2 spike protein from the original Wuhan strain. From cysteine to phenylalanine, the CDR3 is 18 amino acids long. Only the CDR3 part of the read is kept: 54 bases, read in frame from the first base. For this chain, trimming is 3 bases at the V end and 7 bases at the J end, and the number of junction bases without a gene match is 19. CDR1 is given as KGHSH and CDR2 as LQKENI, both from the germline V gene.

This clonotype was obtained from a person aged 18-65 years who received the Ad26.COV2.S COVID-19 vaccine or a placebo. The specimen was peripheral blood, collected in a trial of Ad26.COV2.S vaccine versus placebo. This sequence uses TRBV18 and TRBJ2-5; 8 bases in the middle match TRBD2. This receptor carries the CDR3 CASSPILAGFASLGTQYF. The DNA sequence reads TGTGCCAGCTCACCGATCCTAGCGGGCTTCGCGAGCTTGGGGACCCAGTACTTC.